The present TCR beta chain was sequenced within a study of blood T cell repertoires in COVID-19 (TCRdb year 2020). Study-level background: The collaborator samples originated in the United States, Italy and Spain and spanned the acute and convalescent phases of COVID-19. The material from the prospective study consisted of cDNA or gDNA derived from T cells, B-cell-depleted T cells, or PBMCs. Samples were obtained from the ongoing ImmuneRACE study (first 160 participants) and from about 1,300 subjects provided by 6 global collaborators. Where available, HLA class I and class II types were obtained from metadata supplied by the sample provider rather than from assay-based typing. The repertoires were made available in a free public database intended to serve as a resource for research on the immune response to SARS-CoV-2. A de-identified subject ID, COVID-19 status, age in years and sex were almost always included in the sample metadata. Deeply sampled blood TCRbeta repertoires from subjects exposed to, actively infected with, or recovered from COVID-19 were included in the dataset. Overall study outcomes, separate from this receptor: Clinical and demographic metadata were provided uncurated, with the amount varying by source and participant.

About this clone: What antigen it recognizes has not been identified. No much larger clonotype is one base removed from it; base qualities were not supplied.

The CDR3 numbers 14 residues from cysteine through phenylalanine. The only DNA kept is the CDR3, 42 bases in frame from the first base. CDR1 and CDR2, per the germline V gene, are SGHRS and YFSETQ. Ends trimmed: V by 7 bases, J by 4 bases; bases unmatched to a gene: 7. The collaborating institutions used their own protocols to collect whole blood in K2EDTA tubes. For TCRbeta analysis, collaborators shipped samples as frozen whole blood, isolated PBMCs, or DNA extracted from either of those sample types. TCRbeta CDR3 regions were amplified from genomic DNA by means of the immunoSEQ Assay, a bias-controlled multiplex PCR. The authors' analysis ran thus. The number of nucleated cells in each sample was estimated from the amplification of reference gene primers within the assay. To quantify the absolute abundance of each unique TCRbeta CDR3 rearrangement, sequence reads were collapsed and filtered. For each sample, productive Simpson clonality was calculated as the square root of Simpson's diversity index across productive rearrangements. TCRdb's version of the immuneACCESS table is confined to in-frame rearrangements and falls short of the full clone set. An unresolved V gene accounts for under half of the shortfall where checked; the remainder is of unknown origin. From that table come the V and J calls and clone size; the DNA was used to work out D and trimming. This sample holds about 90,000 clones; roughly 77% were observed only once. The ten largest account for about 13% of the sample.

The sequenced sample was peripheral blood. The receptor chain draws on TRBV5-1 and TRBJ2-2; TRBD1 fits 7 bases in the junction. The sequence derives from a human donor in a cohort sampled during active COVID-19. The nucleotide sequence is TGCGCCAGCCAGCTGACAGGGATCACCGGGGAGCTGTTTTTT. This gives the protein CASQLTGITGELFF.